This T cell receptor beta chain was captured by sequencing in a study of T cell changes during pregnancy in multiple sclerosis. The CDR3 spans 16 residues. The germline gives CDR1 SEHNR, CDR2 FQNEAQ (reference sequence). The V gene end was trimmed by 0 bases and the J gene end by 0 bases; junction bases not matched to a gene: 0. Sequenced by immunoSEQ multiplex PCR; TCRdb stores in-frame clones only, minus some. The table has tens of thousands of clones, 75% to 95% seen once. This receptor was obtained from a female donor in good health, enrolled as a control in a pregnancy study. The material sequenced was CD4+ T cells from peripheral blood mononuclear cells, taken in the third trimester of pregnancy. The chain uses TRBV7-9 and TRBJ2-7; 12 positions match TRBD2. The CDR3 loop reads CASSLALAGGSYEQYF. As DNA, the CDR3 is TGTGCCAGCAGCTTAGCACTAGCGGGAGGCTCCTACGAGCAGTACTTC.